The entry that follows covers one TCR beta chain sequence. No antigen is known for it. 13 Jbeta primers and 60 Vbeta primers were used for the PCR. TCRdb keeps only in-frame clones here, not all; method: immunoSEQ multiplex PCR. The sample lists about 170,000 clones; over 80% were seen once. After removal of 6 bases from V and 3 bases from J, the junction contained 7 bases not matched to a gene. This CDR3 comprises 15 residues. Per the germline V gene, CDR1 is MNHEY and CDR2 is SVGAGI. The data are from a study of cytomegalovirus exposure and HLA in healthy donors. General study results and limits: V- and J-gene trimming of TCR beta was linked (in a later analysis) to a missense DCLRE1C variant.

Sequenced input: PBMCs. The sequence was collected from a boy between 2 and 10 years old in good health and CMV-seronegative. The genes are TRBV6-5 and TRBJ2-5; 10 bases line up with TRBD1. DNA for the CDR3: TGTGCCAGCAGCCGGACCGGGACAGGGGAAGAGACCCAGTACTTC. Residues: CASSRTGTGEETQYF.